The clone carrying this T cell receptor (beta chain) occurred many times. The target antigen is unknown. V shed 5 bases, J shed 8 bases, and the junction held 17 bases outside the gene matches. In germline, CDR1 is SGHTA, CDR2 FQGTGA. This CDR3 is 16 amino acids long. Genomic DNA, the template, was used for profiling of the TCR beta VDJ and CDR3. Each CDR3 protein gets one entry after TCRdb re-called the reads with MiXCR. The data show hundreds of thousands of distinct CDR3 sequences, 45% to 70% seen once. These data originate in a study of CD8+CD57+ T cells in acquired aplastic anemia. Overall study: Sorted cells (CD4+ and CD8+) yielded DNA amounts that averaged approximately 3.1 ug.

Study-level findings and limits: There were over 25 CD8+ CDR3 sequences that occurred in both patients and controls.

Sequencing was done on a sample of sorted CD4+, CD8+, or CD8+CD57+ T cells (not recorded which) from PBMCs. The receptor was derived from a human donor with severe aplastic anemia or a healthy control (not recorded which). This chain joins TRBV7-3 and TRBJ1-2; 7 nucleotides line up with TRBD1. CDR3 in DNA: TGTGCCAGCAGCCCATCTACTGTACAGGGGTCCGGGGGCTACACCTTC. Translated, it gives CASSPSTVQGSGGYTF.